One and the same sample provided the 9 T cell receptor beta chains below, sequenced in a study of OX40 agonist ivuxolimab in advanced cancers. Generated by immunoSEQ multiplex PCR, the TCRdb table keeps only in-frame clones and is missing some. This sample has 100,000 or so clones, with around 93% found just once. This specimen consisted of CD4+ or CD8+ T cells sorted from blood, obtained in a trial of the OX40 agonist ivuxolimab. The receptor set was obtained from an adult with an advanced solid tumor such as melanoma, head and neck, liver or kidney cancer.

The chain combines TRBV11-1 with TRBJ1-1, with D possibly being TRBD1 (5 bases). V shed 5 bases and J shed 5 bases, with 18 bases lying between them. The CDR3 totals 15 residues. CDR1 is SGHAT, CDR2 FQDESV, per germline (reference sequence). CDR3 region: CASSPSDRGGTEAFF. DNA for the CDR3: TGTGCCAGCAGCCCAAGCGACCGGGGGGGGACTGAAGCTTTCTTT.

CDR3 amino acids: CASSEHRNNEQFF. CDR3 DNA sequence: TGCGCCAGCAGCGAGCACAGGAACAATGAGCAGTTCTTC. The V gene is TRBV4-3, the J gene TRBJ2-1; D is possibly TRBD1 (5 bases). There are 13 residues in the CDR3. Trimming took 5 bases from V and 5 from J, leaving 10 bases between them. The V gene's germline CDR1 is LGHNA and CDR2 YSLEER.

Only one count was recorded for this clone. The gene calls are TRBV6-5 and TRBJ2-3; no clear D. Germline V gene sequence: CDR1 MNHEY, CDR2 SVGAGI. This CDR3 is built from 15 residues. V was trimmed by 0 bases and J by 2 bases, leaving 9 bases between them. The CDR3 sequence: CASSYSRAHTDTQYF. The CDR3 DNA reads TGTGCCAGCAGTTACTCGCGCGCTCACACAGATACGCAGTATTTT.

This clone appeared once. V usage is TRBV28 and J usage is TRBJ2-1, with 9 bases aligning to TRBD2. The CDR3 is 12 residues long. CDR1 and CDR2 from the germline V gene are MDHEN and SYDVKM. With 2 bases clipped from V and 14 bases from J, the junction kept 4 bases outside the gene matches. The CDR3 sequence: CASSLAGGPEFF. The CDR3 DNA is TGTGCCAGCAGTTTAGCGGGAGGGCCGGAGTTCTTC.

This chain uses TRBV7-9 with TRBJ2-3; perhaps D is TRBD1 or TRBD2 (5 bases each). The germline gives CDR1 SEHNR, CDR2 FQNEAQ (reference sequence). The CDR3 contains 17 residues. Trimming cost V 5 bases and J 6 bases, with 24 bases left between them. The CDR3 reads CASSPNQVSTGRDTQYF. Written as DNA, the CDR3 is TGTGCCAGCAGCCCGAACCAAGTCTCAACGGGACGGGATACGCAGTATTTT. The full variable domain, completed using reference TRBV7-9 and TRBJ2-3, is DTGVSQNPRHKITKRGQNVTFRCDPISEHNRLYWYRQTLGQGPEFLTYFQNEAQLEKSRLLSDRFSAERPKGSFSTLEIQRTEQGDSAMYLCASSPNQVSTGRDTQYFGPGTRLTVL.

The chain uses TRBV21-1 and TRBJ1-2. TRBV21-1 counts as a pseudogene. This CDR3 spans 13 amino acids. Written as DNA, the CDR3 is TGTGCCAGCAAGAGGGGTCCTGGTACTGGCTACACCTTC. Amino acid sequence: CASKRGPGTGYTF.

This chain links TRBV11-3 with TRBJ2-7; tentatively, D is TRBD2 (6 bases). The CDR3 extends over 14 amino acids. The V end was cut by 4 bases, the J end by 2 bases, with 12 bases between. Germline V gene data show CDR1 as SGHNT and CDR2 as YENEEA. The CDR3 region has the DNA TGTGCCAGCAGCTCGACCGGGAGCACCTACGAGCAGTACTTC. It is translated as CASSSTGSTYEQYF.

This chain connects TRBV27 to TRBJ1-4; 7 positions match TRBD1. Germline V gives CDR1 MNHEY, CDR2 SMNVEV (reference sequence). Trimming cost V 5 bases and J 8 bases; bases outside gene matches: 14. This CDR3 spans 16 amino acids. The CDR3 coding sequence is TGTGCCAGCAGTCAGAACGGACAGGACCGAAAAGAAAAACTGTTTTTT. Translated: CASSQNGQDRKEKLFF.

V usage is TRBV6-5 and J usage is TRBJ1-1; no firm D call. In germline, CDR1 is MNHEY, CDR2 SVGAGI. The CDR3 extends over 13 amino acids. Trimming cost V 0 bases and J 4 bases, with 6 bases left between them. CDR3 nucleotides: TGTGCCAGCAGTTACTCGGGAACCACTGAAGCTTTCTTT. Amino acids: CASSYSGTTEAFF.